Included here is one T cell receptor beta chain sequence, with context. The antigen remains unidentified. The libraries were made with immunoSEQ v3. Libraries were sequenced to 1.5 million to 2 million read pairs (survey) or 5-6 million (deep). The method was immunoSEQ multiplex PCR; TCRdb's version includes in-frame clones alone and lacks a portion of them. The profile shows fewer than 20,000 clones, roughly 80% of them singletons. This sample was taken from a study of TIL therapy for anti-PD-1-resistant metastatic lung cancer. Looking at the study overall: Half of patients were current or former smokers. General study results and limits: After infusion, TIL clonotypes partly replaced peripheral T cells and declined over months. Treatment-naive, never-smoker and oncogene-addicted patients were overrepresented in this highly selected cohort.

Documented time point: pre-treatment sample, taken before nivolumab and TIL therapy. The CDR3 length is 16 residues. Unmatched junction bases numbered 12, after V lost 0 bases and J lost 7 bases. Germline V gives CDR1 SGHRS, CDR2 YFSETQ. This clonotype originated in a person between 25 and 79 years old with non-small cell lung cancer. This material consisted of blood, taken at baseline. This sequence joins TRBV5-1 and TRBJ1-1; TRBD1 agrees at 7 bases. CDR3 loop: CASSLVGGRQGVEAFF. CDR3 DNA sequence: TGCGCCAGCAGCTTGGTTGGAGGCAGACAGGGCGTTGAAGCTTTCTTT.